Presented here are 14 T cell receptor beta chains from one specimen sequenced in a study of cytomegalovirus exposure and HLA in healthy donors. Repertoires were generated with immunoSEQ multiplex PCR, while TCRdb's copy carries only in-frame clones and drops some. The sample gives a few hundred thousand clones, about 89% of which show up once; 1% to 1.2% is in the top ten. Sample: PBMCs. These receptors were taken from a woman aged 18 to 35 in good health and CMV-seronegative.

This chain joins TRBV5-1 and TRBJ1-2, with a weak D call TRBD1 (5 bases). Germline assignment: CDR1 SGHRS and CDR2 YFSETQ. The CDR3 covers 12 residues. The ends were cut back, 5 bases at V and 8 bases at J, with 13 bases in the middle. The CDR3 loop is CASRTGGVGYTF. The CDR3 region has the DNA TGCGCCAGCAGAACAGGTGGTGTAGGCTACACCTTC.

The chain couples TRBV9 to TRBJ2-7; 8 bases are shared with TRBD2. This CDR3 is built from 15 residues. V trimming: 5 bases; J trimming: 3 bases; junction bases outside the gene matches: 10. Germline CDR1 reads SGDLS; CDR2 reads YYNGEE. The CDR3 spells CASRSTSGRNYEQYF. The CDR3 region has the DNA TGTGCCAGCAGGTCAACGAGCGGGAGAAACTACGAGCAGTACTTC.

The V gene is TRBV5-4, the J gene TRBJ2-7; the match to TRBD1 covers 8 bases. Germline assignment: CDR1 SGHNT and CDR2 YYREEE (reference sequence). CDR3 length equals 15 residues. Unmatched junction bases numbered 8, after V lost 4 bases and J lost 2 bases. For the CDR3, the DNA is TGTGCCAGCAGCGTCTCCGGGACAGGCCCCTACGAGCAGTACTTC. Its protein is CASSVSGTGPYEQYF.

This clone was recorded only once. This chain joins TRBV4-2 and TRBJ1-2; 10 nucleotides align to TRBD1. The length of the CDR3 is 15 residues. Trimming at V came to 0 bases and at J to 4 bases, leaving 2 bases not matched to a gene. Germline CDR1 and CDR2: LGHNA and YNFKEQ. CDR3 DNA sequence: TGTGCCAGCAGCCAAGAACGACAGGGGGCCTATGGCTACACCTTC. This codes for CASSQERQGAYGYTF.

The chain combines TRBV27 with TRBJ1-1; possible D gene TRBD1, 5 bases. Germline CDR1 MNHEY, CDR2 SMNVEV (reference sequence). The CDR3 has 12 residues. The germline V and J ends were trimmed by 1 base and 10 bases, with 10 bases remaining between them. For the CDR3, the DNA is TGTGCCAGCAGTTTATTTGGGGGGGGAGCTTTCTTT. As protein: CASSLFGGGAFF.

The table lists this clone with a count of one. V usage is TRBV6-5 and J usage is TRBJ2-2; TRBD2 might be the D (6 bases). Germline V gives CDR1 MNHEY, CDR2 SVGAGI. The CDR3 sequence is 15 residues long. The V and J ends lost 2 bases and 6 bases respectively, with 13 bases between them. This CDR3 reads CASSYLGSGAGELFF. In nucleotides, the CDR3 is TGTGCCAGCAGTTACCTCGGGAGTGGGGCCGGGGAGCTGTTTTTT.

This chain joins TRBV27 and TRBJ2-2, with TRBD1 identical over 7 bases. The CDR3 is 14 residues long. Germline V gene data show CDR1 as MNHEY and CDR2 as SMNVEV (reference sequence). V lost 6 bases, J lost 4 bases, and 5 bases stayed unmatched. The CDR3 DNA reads TGTGCCAGCAGACTACAGGGGCCCACCGGGGAGCTGTTTTTT. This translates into CASRLQGPTGELFF.

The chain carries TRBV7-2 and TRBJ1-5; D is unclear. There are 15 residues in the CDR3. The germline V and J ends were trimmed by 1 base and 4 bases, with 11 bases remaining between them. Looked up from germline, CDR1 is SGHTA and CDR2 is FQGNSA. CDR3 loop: CASSLGGTRNQPQHF. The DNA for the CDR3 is TGTGCCAGCAGCTTAGGGGGTACTAGGAATCAGCCCCAGCATTTT.

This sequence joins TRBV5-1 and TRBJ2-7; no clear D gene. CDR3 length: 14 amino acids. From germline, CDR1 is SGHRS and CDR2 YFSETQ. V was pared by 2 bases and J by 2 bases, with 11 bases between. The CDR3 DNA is TGCGCCAGCAGCTTTGACGCGGTCGCCTACGAGCAGTACTTC. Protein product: CASSFDAVAYEQYF.

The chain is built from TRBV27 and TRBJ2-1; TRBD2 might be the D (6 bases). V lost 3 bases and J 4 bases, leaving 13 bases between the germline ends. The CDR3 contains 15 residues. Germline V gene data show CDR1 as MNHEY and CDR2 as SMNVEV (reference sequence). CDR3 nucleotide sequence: TGTGCCAGCAGTTTCAGGAGGGATCGATACAATGAGCAGTTCTTC. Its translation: CASSFRRDRYNEQFF.

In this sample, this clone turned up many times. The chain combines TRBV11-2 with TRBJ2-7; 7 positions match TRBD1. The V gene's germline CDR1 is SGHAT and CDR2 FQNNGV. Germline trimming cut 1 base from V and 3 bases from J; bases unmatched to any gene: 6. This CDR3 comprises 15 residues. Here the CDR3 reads CASSLVGDRYYEQYF. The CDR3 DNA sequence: TGTGCCAGCAGCTTAGTGGGGGACAGATACTACGAGCAGTACTTC.

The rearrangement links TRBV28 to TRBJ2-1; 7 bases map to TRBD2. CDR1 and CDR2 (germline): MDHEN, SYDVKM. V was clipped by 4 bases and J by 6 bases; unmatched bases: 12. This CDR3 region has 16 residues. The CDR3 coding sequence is TGTGCCAGCAGTTCTAGCGGTCCACGGGGTTTCAATGAGCAGTTCTTC. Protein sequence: CASSSSGPRGFNEQFF. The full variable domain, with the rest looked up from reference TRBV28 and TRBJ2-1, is DVKVTQSSRYLVKRTGEKVFLECVQDMDHENMFWYRQDPGLGLRLIYFSYDVKMKEKGDIPEGYSVSREKKERFSLILESASTNQTSMYLCASSSSGPRGFNEQFFGPGTRLTVL.

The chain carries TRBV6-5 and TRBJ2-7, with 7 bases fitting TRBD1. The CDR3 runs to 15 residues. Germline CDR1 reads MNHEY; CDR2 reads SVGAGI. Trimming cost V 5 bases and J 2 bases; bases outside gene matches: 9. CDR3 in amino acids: CASSRTRDRTYEQYF. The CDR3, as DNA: TGTGCCAGCAGTCGAACCCGGGACAGAACCTACGAGCAGTACTTC.

In nucleotides, the CDR3 is TGCGCCAGCAGCTTGGAGGGGACACGGAATCAGCCCCAGCATTTT. The encoded protein is CASSLEGTRNQPQHF. This rearrangement joins TRBV5-1 to TRBJ1-5; possible D gene TRBD1, 6 bases. Germline V gene sequence: CDR1 SGHRS, CDR2 YFSETQ. CDR3 size: 15 residues. V was pared by 0 bases and J by 4 bases, with 11 bases between.